This T cell receptor beta chain was recovered during a study of blood T cell repertoires in COVID-19. Whole-study context: COVID-19 samples collected from the United States, Italy and Spain covered acute and convalescent phases. Sources were T cells, B-cell-depleted T cells, or PBMCs; the material itself was cDNA or gDNA.

In Seattle, patients joined the study during active infection and were tracked longitudinally. V lost 6 bases, J lost 12 bases, and 21 bases stayed unmatched. The germline CDR1 and CDR2 sequences are LNHDA and SQIVND (reference sequence). CDR3 size: 16 residues. Original processing notes: Nucleated cell counts were estimated from reference gene primer amplification. Some clones are missing from TCRdb's copy, which holds only in-frame ones; the method was immunoSEQ multiplex PCR. Clone size and the V and J calls come from that table; the DNA yielded D and trimming. The profile shows under 450,000 clones, about 87% of them singletons.

What was sequenced was peripheral blood. The clonotype comes from a woman in her forties or fifties with COVID-19, enrolled during active disease. The rearrangement uses TRBV19 and TRBJ1-1; 8 bases agree with TRBD1. The CDR3 nucleotides read TGTGCCAGTAGGGGCGGGACAGGAGGCCGAGCGGGCGAAACTTTCTTT. Translated: CASRGGTGGRAGETFF.